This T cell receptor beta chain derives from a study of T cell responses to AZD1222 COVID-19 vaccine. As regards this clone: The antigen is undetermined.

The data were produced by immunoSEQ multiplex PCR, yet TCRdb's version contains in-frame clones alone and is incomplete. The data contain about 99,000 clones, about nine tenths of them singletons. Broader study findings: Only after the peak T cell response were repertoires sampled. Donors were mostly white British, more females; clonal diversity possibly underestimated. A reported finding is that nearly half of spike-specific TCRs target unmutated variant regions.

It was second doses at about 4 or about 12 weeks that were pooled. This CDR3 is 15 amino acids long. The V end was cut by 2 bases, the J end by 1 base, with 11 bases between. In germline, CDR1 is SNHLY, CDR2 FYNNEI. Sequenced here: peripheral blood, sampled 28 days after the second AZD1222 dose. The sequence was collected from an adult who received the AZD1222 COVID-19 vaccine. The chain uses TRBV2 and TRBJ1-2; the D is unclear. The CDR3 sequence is CASSELGRSNYGYTF. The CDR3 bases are TGTGCCAGCAGTGAATTGGGGAGAAGTAACTATGGCTACACCTTC. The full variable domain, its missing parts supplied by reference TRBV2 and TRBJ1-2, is EPEVTQTPSHQVTQMGQEVILRCVPISNHLYFYWYRQILGQKVEFLVSFYNNEISEKSEIFDDQFSVERPDGSNFTLKIRSTKLEDSAMYFCASSELGRSNYGYTFGSGTRLTVV.